This T cell receptor (beta chain) originates from a study of T cell repertoires in cytomegalovirus infection. CDR1 and CDR2 from the germline V gene are SEHNR and FQNEAQ (reference sequence). Between the trimmed V and J ends, which lost 10 bases and 6 bases, there was a span of 19 bases. The CDR3 is made up of 13 amino acids. TCRdb fed the reads into MiXCR, producing one record per CDR3 protein. The sample carries roughly 100,000 distinct CDR3 sequences, 16% recorded once. This clonotype was picked up many times. The receptor comes from a human donor in good health (CMV status not recorded). Some clones in this sample may be carry-over from other donors' samples. Sequenced material: PBMCs. The rearrangement joins TRBV7-9 to TRBJ2-7, with D possibly being TRBD1 or TRBD2 (5 bases each). CDR3 coding DNA: TGTGCCATCGGCCCAGGGACCCCCTCCGAGCAGTACTTC. This sequence encodes CAIGPGTPSEQYF.